This T cell receptor beta chain originates from a study of Graves' ophthalmopathy and Graves' hyperthyroidism. Trimming cost V 3 bases and J 10 bases, with 19 bases left between them. The CDR3 totals 16 residues. In germline, CDR1 is LNHDA, CDR2 SQIVND (reference sequence). The TCR beta CDR3 regions underwent amplification from RNA transcripts. HTBI primers served in a first-round RT-PCR, which a second-round multiplex PCR followed. Each CDR3 protein gets one entry after TCRdb re-called the multiplex PCR reads with MiXCR. Of around 670,000 distinct CDR3 sequences detected, 40% appear once; the ten largest clones hold around 40%. The authors used Ficoll-Paque density gradient centrifugation to separate PBMCs. The input was roughly 9.3 ml of fresh peripheral blood. With regard to this clonotype: Its target is unknown.

Findings of the study overall: A majority of expanded thyroid clonotypes exceeding 0.001 frequency were likewise present in blood.

J is TRBJ1-6 and V is TRBV19, with D uncertain. This TCR was recovered from an adult man with Graves' ophthalmopathy. The sequenced sample was peripheral blood. In DNA, the CDR3 is TGTGCCAGTAGTATTCTTCCCGGGGTTTCGCAATCACCCCTCCACTTT. This sequence encodes CASSILPGVSQSPLHF.